Listed below are T cell receptor beta chains from one sample, sequenced in a study of Ad26.COV2.S vaccination and SARS-CoV-2 variants. Measured with immunoSEQ multiplex PCR; TCRdb has only the in-frame clones, and not every one. Counted here are nearly 400,000 clones, 75% to 90% occurring once; the ten biggest clones make up approximately 1.9%. The material sequenced was peripheral blood, taken in a trial of Ad26.COV2.S vaccine versus placebo. Receptors originate from a person between 18 and 65 years old who received the Ad26.COV2.S COVID-19 vaccine or a placebo. Both conserved end residues are part of each CDR3.

CDR3	V	J	length
CASRQGTDTQYF	TRBV2	TRBJ2-3	12
CASSFASSSGNTIYF	TRBV6-2/TRBV6-3	TRBJ1-3	15
CASSREQGGNQPQHF	TRBV2	TRBJ1-5	15
CASSWGLAGSGANVLTF	TRBV27	TRBJ2-6	17
CATSSYRDEQFF	TRBV15	TRBJ2-1	12
CASSLNRGTGELFF	TRBV14	TRBJ2-2	14
CSVEDDVQPRGQFF	TRBV29-1	TRBJ2-1	14
CASSLGGFSDPDTQYF	TRBV27	TRBJ2-3	16
CASSPGQGSGNTIYF	TRBV19	TRBJ1-3	15
CAIRQGYDNSPLHF	TRBV10-3	TRBJ1-6	14
CASSTTANTEAFF	TRBV12-3/TRBV12-4	TRBJ1-1	13
CASSLAPTDTQYF	TRBV7-2	TRBJ2-3	13
CAWSVPGGREQYF	TRBV30	TRBJ2-7	13
CARPPGTRGYTF	TRBV28	TRBJ1-2	12
CASSQFGGATYNEQFF	TRBV14	TRBJ2-1	16
CASSVVAGAVRSGYTF	TRBV9	TRBJ1-2	16
CASSSLRDRGGEQYF	TRBV28	TRBJ2-7	15
CASSTLRAGELFF	TRBV6-6	TRBJ2-2	13
CASSQMVGEKLFF	TRBV3-1/TRBV3-2	TRBJ1-4	13
CASSIQGPQETQYF	TRBV7-3	TRBJ2-5	14
CASSAAHHNEQFF	TRBV7-9	TRBJ2-1	13
CASSLAGFSYNEQFF	TRBV5-6	TRBJ2-1	15
CASSRTAIYEQYF	TRBV6-2/TRBV6-3	TRBJ2-7	13
CASSDGSITLVVGNEQYF	TRBV6-1	TRBJ2-7	18
CAIRGQENTGELFF	TRBV10-3	TRBJ2-2	14
CASSQDGSLLGEKLFF	TRBV4-1	TRBJ1-4	16
CASSPRGGFTGELFF	TRBV4-2	TRBJ2-2	15
CASSQDWTSGYNEQFF	TRBV3-1/TRBV3-2	TRBJ2-1	16
CASSPGAAKETQYF	TRBV5-4	TRBJ2-5	14
CAWSVTGQGVYTF	TRBV30	TRBJ1-2	13
CASSFGQPGNTIYF	TRBV7-2	TRBJ1-3	14
CASSGRDSEGTGELFF	TRBV11-1	TRBJ2-2	16
CASSQVPGAYEQYF	TRBV3-1/TRBV3-2	TRBJ2-7	14
CASSSVRVLEAFF	TRBV7-8	TRBJ1-1	13
CASSSLGEVAYEQYF	TRBV6-2/TRBV6-3	TRBJ2-7	15
CASISTRDGPFYGYTF	TRBV28	TRBJ1-2	16
CASSQGDFGFSNDPNEKLFF	TRBV4-2	TRBJ1-4	20
CSVAFGAGVYEQYF	TRBV29-1	TRBJ2-7	14
CASGSGANTEAFF	TRBV10-3	TRBJ1-1	13
CASSSRARDGSYEQYF	TRBV7-8	TRBJ2-7	16
CASSSGTGGNNEQFF	TRBV27	TRBJ2-1	15
CASSSRPRSGTEAFF	TRBV6-5	TRBJ1-1	15
CASSQVPSSNEQFF	TRBV4-3	TRBJ2-1	14
CASTGGSYEQYF	TRBV25-1	TRBJ2-7	12
CARSPDRGNTEAFF	TRBV5-3	TRBJ1-1	14
CASSPGLAGGSYEQYF	TRBV2	TRBJ2-7	16
CSAFSGRVDTQYF	TRBV29-1	TRBJ2-3	13
CASSYSAGVGNTEAFF	TRBV6-6	TRBJ1-1	16
CASSLASGVGYTF	TRBV5-4	TRBJ1-2	13
CASSQPPTYEQYF	TRBV14	TRBJ2-7	13